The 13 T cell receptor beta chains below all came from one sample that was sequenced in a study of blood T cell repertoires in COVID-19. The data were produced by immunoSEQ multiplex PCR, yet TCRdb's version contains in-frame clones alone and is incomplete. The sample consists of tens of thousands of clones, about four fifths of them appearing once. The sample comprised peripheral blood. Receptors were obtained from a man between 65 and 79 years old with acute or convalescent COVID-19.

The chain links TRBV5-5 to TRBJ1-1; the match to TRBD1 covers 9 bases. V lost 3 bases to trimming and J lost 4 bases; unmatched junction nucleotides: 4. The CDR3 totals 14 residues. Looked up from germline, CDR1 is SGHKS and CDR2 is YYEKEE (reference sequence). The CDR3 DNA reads TGTGCCAGCAGCTGGGGACAGGGTGGCACTGAAGCTTTCTTT. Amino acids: CASSWGQGGTEAFF.

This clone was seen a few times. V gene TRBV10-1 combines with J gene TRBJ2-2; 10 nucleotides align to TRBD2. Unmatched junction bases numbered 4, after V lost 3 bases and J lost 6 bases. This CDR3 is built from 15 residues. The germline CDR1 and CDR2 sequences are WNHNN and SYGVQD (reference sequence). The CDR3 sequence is CASSDPSGSAGELFF. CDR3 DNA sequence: TGCGCCAGCAGTGATCCTAGCGGGAGTGCCGGGGAGCTGTTTTTT.

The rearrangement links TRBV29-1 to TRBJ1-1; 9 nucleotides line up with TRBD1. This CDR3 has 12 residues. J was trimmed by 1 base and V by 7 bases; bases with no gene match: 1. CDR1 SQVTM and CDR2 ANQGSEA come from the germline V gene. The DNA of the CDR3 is TGCAGCGGGGACAGGGCGAACACTGAAGCTTTCTTT. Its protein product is CSGDRANTEAFF.

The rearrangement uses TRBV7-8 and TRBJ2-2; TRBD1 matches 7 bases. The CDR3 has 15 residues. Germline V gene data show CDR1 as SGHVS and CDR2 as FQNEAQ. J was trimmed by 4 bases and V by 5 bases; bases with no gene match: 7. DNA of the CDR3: TGTGCCAGCAGCCCACTGACAGGGAGCACCGGGGAGCTGTTTTTT. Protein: CASSPLTGSTGELFF.

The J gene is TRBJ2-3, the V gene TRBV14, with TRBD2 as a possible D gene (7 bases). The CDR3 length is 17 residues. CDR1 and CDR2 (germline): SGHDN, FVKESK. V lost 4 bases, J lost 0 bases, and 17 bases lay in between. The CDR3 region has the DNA TGTGCCAGCAGCCCCTCGAGGGGGGGCGGTAGCACAGATACGCAGTATTTT. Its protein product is CASSPSRGGGSTDTQYF. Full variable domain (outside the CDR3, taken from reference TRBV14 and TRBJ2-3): EAGVTQFPSHSVIEKGQTVTLRCDPISGHDNLYWYRRVMGKEIKFLLHFVKESKQDESGMPNNRFLAERTGGTYSTLKVQPAELEDSGVYFCASSPSRGGGSTDTQYFGPGTRLTVL.

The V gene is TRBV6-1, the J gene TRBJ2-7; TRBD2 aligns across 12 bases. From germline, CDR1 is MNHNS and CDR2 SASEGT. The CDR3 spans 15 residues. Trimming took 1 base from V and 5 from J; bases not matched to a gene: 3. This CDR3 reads CASSEGLAGVNEQYF. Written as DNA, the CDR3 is TGTGCCAGCAGTGAAGGACTAGCGGGAGTGAACGAGCAGTACTTC.

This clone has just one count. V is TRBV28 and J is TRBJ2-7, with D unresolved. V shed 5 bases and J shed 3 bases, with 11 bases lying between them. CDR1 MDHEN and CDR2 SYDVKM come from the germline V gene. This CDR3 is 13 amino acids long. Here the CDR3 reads CASSDQKIYEQYF. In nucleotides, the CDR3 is TGTGCCAGCAGTGATCAGAAGATCTACGAGCAGTACTTC.

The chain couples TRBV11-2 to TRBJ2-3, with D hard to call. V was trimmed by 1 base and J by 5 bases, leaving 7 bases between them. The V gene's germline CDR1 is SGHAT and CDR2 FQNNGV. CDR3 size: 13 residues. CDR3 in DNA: TGTGCCAGCAGCTTAGGGTCTAAAGATACGCAGTATTTT. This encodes CASSLGSKDTQYF.

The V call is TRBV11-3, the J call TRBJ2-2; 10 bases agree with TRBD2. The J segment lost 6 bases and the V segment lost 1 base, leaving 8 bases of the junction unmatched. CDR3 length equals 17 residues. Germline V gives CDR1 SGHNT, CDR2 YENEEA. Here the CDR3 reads CASSLAPLAGEAGELFF. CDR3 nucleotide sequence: TGTGCCAGCAGCTTAGCCCCTCTAGCGGGAGAGGCCGGGGAGCTGTTTTTT.

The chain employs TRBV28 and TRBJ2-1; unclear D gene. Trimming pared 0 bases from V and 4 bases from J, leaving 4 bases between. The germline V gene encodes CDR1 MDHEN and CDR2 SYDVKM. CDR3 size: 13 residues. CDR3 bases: TGTGCCAGCAGTTTATGGCAGTACAATGAGCAGTTCTTC. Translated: CASSLWQYNEQFF.

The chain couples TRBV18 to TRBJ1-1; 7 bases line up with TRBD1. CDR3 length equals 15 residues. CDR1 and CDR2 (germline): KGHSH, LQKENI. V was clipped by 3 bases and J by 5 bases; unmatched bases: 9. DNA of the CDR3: TGTGCCAGCTCACCTTCAACAGGGGTCGGGACTGAAGCTTTCTTT. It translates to CASSPSTGVGTEAFF.

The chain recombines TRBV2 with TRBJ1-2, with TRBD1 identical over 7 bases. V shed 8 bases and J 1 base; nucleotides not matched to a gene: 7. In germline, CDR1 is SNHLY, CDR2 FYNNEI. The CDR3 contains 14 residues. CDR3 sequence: CASRTGDFNYGYTF. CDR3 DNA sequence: TGTGCCAGCCGGACAGGCGATTTTAACTATGGCTACACCTTC.

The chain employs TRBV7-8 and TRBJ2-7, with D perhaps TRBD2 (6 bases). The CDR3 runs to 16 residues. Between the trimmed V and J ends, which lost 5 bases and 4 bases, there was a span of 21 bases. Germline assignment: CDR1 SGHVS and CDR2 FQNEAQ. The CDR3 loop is CASSPQRVAALYEQYF. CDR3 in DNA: TGTGCCAGCAGCCCCCAGAGAGTAGCGGCACTGTACGAGCAGTACTTC. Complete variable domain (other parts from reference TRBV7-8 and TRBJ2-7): GAGVSQSPRYKVAKRGQDVALRCDPISGHVSLFWYQQALGQGPEFLTYFQNEAQLDKSGLPSDRFFAERPEGSVSTLKIQRTQQEDSAVYLCASSPQRVAALYEQYFGPGTRLTVT.